This T cell receptor (beta chain) was recovered during a study of early T cells in non-severe SARS-CoV-2 infection. At least ten counts were recorded for this clonotype. The V and J ends lost 10 bases and 5 bases respectively, with 8 bases between them. Germline V gives CDR1 MNHNY, CDR2 SVGAGI (reference sequence). This CDR3 is built from 11 residues. TCRdb redid the calling of the 5' RACE reads with MiXCR, one entry per CDR3 protein. The data show fewer than 55,000 distinct CDR3 sequences, with approximately 6.1% seen just once and less than 25% held by the top ten. The sequence came from an adult who was a healthcare worker with PCR-confirmed SARS-CoV-2 infection or an uninfected control (not recorded which). The material was whole blood, obtained at baseline. The V gene is TRBV6-6, the J gene TRBJ2-2; D not resolved. CDR3 protein: CATKVTGELFF. The CDR3 DNA reads as TGTGCCACGAAAGTAACCGGGGAGCTGTTTTTT.